Following are 22 T cell receptor beta chains from one sample sequenced in a study of shared clonotypes between healthy human individuals. Clones were sequenced by immunoSEQ multiplex PCR, and TCRdb holds only the in-frame ones, with some missing. The table records about 1.1 million clones, approximately 80% of them present only once. Sequencing was performed on memory CD4+ T cells from PBMCs. The subset denotes: CD45RA-negative fraction. These receptors were taken from a man younger than 30 in good health. Some clones in this sample may be carry-over from other donors' samples.

This clone has just one count. This sequence joins TRBV28 and TRBJ2-7; the D is unclear. With 2 bases removed from V and 1 base from J, the gap between germline ends came to 9 bases. Germline V CDR1 and CDR2: MDHEN, SYDVKM. The CDR3 is 14 residues long. The DNA of the CDR3 is TGTGCCAGCAGTTTACACGGGTCTTCCTACGAGCAGTACTTC. It specifies CASSLHGSSYEQYF.

The chain carries TRBV28 and TRBJ1-5, with 7 bases aligning to TRBD1. Germline CDR1 reads MDHEN; CDR2 reads SYDVKM. V lost 5 bases to trimming and J lost 7 bases; unmatched junction nucleotides: 11. This CDR3 contains 15 residues. The CDR3 nucleotides read TGTGCCAGCAGTCCCCAGGACAGGATTGACCAGCCCCAGCATTTT. Protein product: CASSPQDRIDQPQHF.

The rearrangement links TRBV7-9 to TRBJ2-7; perhaps TRBD1 as D (8 bases). CDR3 length: 14 amino acids. CDR1 is SEHNR and CDR2 is FQNEAQ in the germline V gene (reference sequence). The V and J ends lost 5 bases and 5 bases respectively, with 16 bases between them. The CDR3 here is CASSLRTGRDEQYF. CDR3 coding DNA: TGTGCCAGCAGCCTCCGGACAGGGAGGGACGAGCAGTACTTC.

The chain recombines TRBV28 with TRBJ1-4; 10 positions match TRBD1. CDR1 is MDHEN and CDR2 is SYDVKM in the germline V gene. The CDR3 is 13 residues long. Trimming at V came to 11 bases and at J to 6 bases, leaving 6 bases not matched to a gene. The DNA for the CDR3 is TGTGCCGGAGGGGACAGGGGTGATGAAAAACTGTTTTTT. Encoded protein: CAGGDRGDEKLFF.

V is TRBV4-2 and J is TRBJ2-2; D unresolved. CDR1 and CDR2 from the germline V gene are LGHNA and YNFKEQ. The ends were cut back, 2 bases at V and 5 bases at J, with 6 bases in the middle. The CDR3 has 13 residues. The CDR3 coding sequence is TGTGCCAGCAGCCAACCCGGGACCGGGGAGCTGTTTTTT. Translation: CASSQPGTGELFF.

The chain has TRBV19 and TRBJ1-3; D not certain. The CDR3 spans 13 residues. Trimming pared 8 bases from V and 2 bases from J, leaving 10 bases between. The V gene's germline CDR1 is LNHDA and CDR2 SQIVND (reference sequence). CDR3 in DNA: TGTGCCAGTCAAGCGCGGCCTGGAAACACCATATATTTT. Encoded protein: CASQARPGNTIYF.

The chain links TRBV19 to TRBJ2-2; maybe TRBD2 (6 bases). Germline CDR1 is LNHDA and CDR2 is SQIVND (reference sequence). The CDR3 is made up of 16 amino acids. Trimming took 3 bases from V and 6 from J, leaving 17 bases between them. The CDR3 DNA sequence: TGTGCCAGTAGTATGGCGACTAGTTTATTTTCCGGGGAGCTGTTTTTT. The encoded protein is CASSMATSLFSGELFF.

This chain joins TRBV28 and TRBJ2-3, with 16 bases that match TRBD2. The CDR3 contains 16 residues. V was pared by 5 bases and J by 9 bases, with 8 bases of the junction left unmatched. Looked up from germline, CDR1 is MDHEN and CDR2 is SYDVKM. The CDR3 spells CASSPIGTSGRDTQYF. CDR3 DNA sequence: TGTGCCAGCAGTCCGATAGGGACTAGCGGGAGGGACACGCAGTATTTT.

A few counts support this clone. The chain has TRBV19 and TRBJ2-3; no firm D call. V was trimmed by 3 bases and J by 2 bases, leaving 12 bases between them. The CDR3 sequence is 15 residues long. Germline V lookup: CDR1 LNHDA, CDR2 SQIVND (reference sequence). The CDR3 DNA reads as TGTGCCAGTAGTATGATAAAAACTACCACAGATACGCAGTATTTT. This gives the protein CASSMIKTTTDTQYF.

The gene calls are TRBV28 and TRBJ1-4; 10 bases are a match to TRBD1. The ends lost 5 bases at V and 6 bases at J; junction bases unmatched: 6. The CDR3 loop spans 15 amino acids. Germline-derived CDR1 and CDR2 are MDHEN and SYDVKM. CDR3 amino acids: CASSPVGQGDEKLFF. The CDR3, as DNA: TGTGCCAGCAGTCCGGTAGGACAGGGGGATGAAAAACTGTTTTTT.

The chain is built from TRBV7-2 and TRBJ2-7, with D possibly matching TRBD2 (6 bases). The CDR3 spans 14 residues. CDR1 is SGHTA and CDR2 is FQGNSA in the germline V gene. Trimming pared 5 bases from V and 4 bases from J, leaving 15 bases between. Here the CDR3 reads CASSTYGGLYEQYF. The CDR3 nucleotides are TGTGCCAGCAGCACCTATGGAGGGTTGTACGAGCAGTACTTC.

V and J are TRBV11-2 and TRBJ1-1; 7 positions agree with TRBD1. The V segment lost 5 bases and the J segment 6 bases; nucleotides outside the gene matches: 3. Germline V gene sequence: CDR1 SGHAT, CDR2 FQNNGV. The CDR3 totals 12 residues. This CDR3 reads CASSQTGPEAFF. The DNA of the CDR3 is TGTGCCAGCAGCCAGACAGGGCCTGAAGCTTTCTTT.

The sample holds one count of this clone. The chain uses TRBV11-2 and TRBJ2-7, with D possibly matching TRBD2 (5 bases). Trimming pared 5 bases from V and 3 bases from J, leaving 14 bases between. CDR3 length: 14 amino acids. Germline CDR1 SGHAT, CDR2 FQNNGV. The CDR3 sequence is CASSHPVGSYEQYF. Here the CDR3 DNA reads TGTGCCAGCAGCCATCCGGTGGGGAGCTACGAGCAGTACTTC.

This clone was seen many times. The J gene is TRBJ2-5, the V gene TRBV11-2; D is uncertain. The V end lost 6 bases, the J end lost 5 bases, and 10 bases lay between the germline ends. Germline values: CDR1 SGHAT, CDR2 FQNNGV. The length of the CDR3 is 12 residues. The CDR3 loop is CASSHRRETQYF. CDR3 DNA: TGTGCCAGCAGTCACCGGCGGGAGACCCAGTACTTC.

The chain carries TRBV5-5 and TRBJ2-7; D uncertain. The CDR3 extends over 14 amino acids. The V gene's germline CDR1 is SGHKS and CDR2 YYEKEE (reference sequence). V lost 2 bases and J lost 7, with 16 bases in between. The DNA for the CDR3 is TGTGCCAGCAGCTTAGGGCAGCTAGGCTTGGAGCAGTACTTC. As protein: CASSLGQLGLEQYF.

The chain carries TRBV11-2 and TRBJ2-5, with 10 nucleotides matching TRBD2. The CDR3 has 18 amino acids. The germline CDR1 and CDR2 sequences are SGHAT and FQNNGV. The V segment lost 1 base and the J segment 5 bases; nucleotides outside the gene matches: 13. CDR3: CASSLVASSGRVLETQYF. DNA of the CDR3: TGTGCCAGCAGCTTAGTGGCGTCTAGCGGGAGAGTTTTGGAGACCCAGTACTTC. Full variable domain (remainder filled in from reference TRBV11-2 and TRBJ2-5): EAGVAQSPRYKIIEKRQSVAFWCNPISGHATLYWYQQILGQGPKLLIQFQNNGVVDDSQLPKDRFSAERLKGVDSTLKIQPAKLEDSAVYLCASSLVASSGRVLETQYFGPGTRLLVL.

J is TRBJ1-1 and V is TRBV7-2; tentative D call: TRBD1 (5 bases). V gave up 2 bases and J gave up 3 bases, with 7 bases separating them. In germline, CDR1 is SGHTA, CDR2 FQGNSA. The CDR3 is 13 residues long. CDR3 coding DNA: TGTGCCAGCAGCTTAAACAGGTACACTGAAGCTTTCTTT. Its translation: CASSLNRYTEAFF.

The chain joins TRBV15 to TRBJ2-7; 9 positions agree with TRBD1. CDR3 length: 13 amino acids. CDR1 LNHNV and CDR2 YYDKDF come from the germline V gene (reference sequence). J was trimmed by 6 bases and V by 1 base; bases with no gene match: 1. CDR3 loop: CATSRVDRGEQYF. The CDR3 DNA sequence: TGTGCCACCAGCAGAGTGGACAGGGGCGAGCAGTACTTC.

The J gene is TRBJ1-6, the V gene TRBV7-9; D unresolved. Trimming pared 5 bases from V and 0 bases from J, leaving 14 bases between. This CDR3 has 17 amino acids. Germline CDR1 SEHNR, CDR2 FQNEAQ (reference sequence). CDR3: CASSPWTASSYNSPLHF. CDR3 nucleotides: TGTGCCAGCAGCCCGTGGACGGCAAGCTCCTATAATTCACCCCTCCACTTT.

The chain couples TRBV2 to TRBJ2-7, with TRBD1 as a possible D gene (5 bases). The CDR3 has 11 amino acids. Germline CDR1 SNHLY, CDR2 FYNNEI. The ends were cut back, 7 bases at V and 5 bases at J, with 9 bases in the middle. CDR3 protein: CASKGFDEQYF. The CDR3 DNA sequence: TGTGCCAGCAAGGGGTTCGACGAGCAGTACTTC. Complete variable domain (other parts from reference TRBV2 and TRBJ2-7): EPEVTQTPSHQVTQMGQEVILRCVPISNHLYFYWYRQILGQKVEFLVSFYNNEISEKSEIFDDQFSVERPDGSNFTLKIRSTKLEDSAMYFCASKGFDEQYFGPGTRLTVT.

The rearrangement uses TRBV4-3 and TRBJ2-1; TRBD2 matches 7 bases. V lost 1 base to trimming and J lost 1 base; unmatched junction nucleotides: 7. The germline CDR1 and CDR2 sequences are LGHNA and YSLEER. This CDR3 is 17 amino acids long. The DNA for the CDR3 is TGCGCCAGCAGCCAAGTCGTGGGCGGGAGTTCCTACAATGAGCAGTTCTTC. Its protein is CASSQVVGGSSYNEQFF.

The CDR3 protein is CASSPREGTTDTQYF. CDR3 nucleotide sequence: TGTGCCAGCTCACCACGGGAGGGAACAACAGATACGCAGTATTTT. J is TRBJ2-3 and V is TRBV18, with TRBD2 matching over 7 bases. Trimming at V came to 1 base and at J to 3 bases, leaving 4 bases not matched to a gene. The germline gives CDR1 KGHSH, CDR2 LQKENI. The length of the CDR3 is 15 residues.